This TCR beta chain appears in the sequencing data of a study of blood T cell repertoires in COVID-19. Study-level background: The United States, Italy and Spain supplied acute and convalescent COVID-19 samples.

The germline V gene encodes CDR1 SGHTA and CDR2 FQGNSA. Trimming removed 3 bases from V and 3 bases from J, with 9 bases in between. The CDR3 runs to 13 residues. Under the authors' procedure: Reference gene primer amplification yielded estimated nucleated cell counts. TCRdb's copy holds only in-frame clones and misses some; the assay was immunoSEQ multiplex PCR. V, J and clone size are those of that table, while D and trimming were read from the DNA. This sample carries 200,000 to 250,000 clones, approximately 90% of them seen once, and the ten largest clones take about 1.8%. The sample was peripheral blood. This chain links TRBV7-2 with TRBJ2-7; D may be TRBD2 (5 bases). The TCR comes from a man between 65 and 85 years old with acute or convalescent COVID-19. Here the CDR3 reads CASSFGRDYEQYF. For the CDR3, the DNA is TGTGCCAGCAGCTTTGGACGGGACTACGAGCAGTACTTC.